Described below is a single T cell receptor beta chain sequence and its context. The target antigen is unknown. The data were obtained in a study of cytomegalovirus exposure and HLA in healthy donors. Background on the study: Across a few hundred genotyped donors, roughly 80% landed in the Caucasian-associated ancestry cluster.

Findings of the study overall: At a 0.05 false discovery rate, a later analysis found some 18,000 TCR beta sequences to be associated with HLA alleles. It was reported that TCR beta sequences correctly inferred the HLA-A and HLA-B alleles for most subjects.

The J segment lost 5 bases and the V segment lost 8 bases, leaving 4 bases of the junction unmatched. The CDR3 has 13 amino acids. Germline loops: CDR1 MNHNS, CDR2 SASEGT. The primer mix had 60 Vbeta and 13 Jbeta primers. TCRdb's table, derived via immunoSEQ multiplex PCR, lists solely in-frame clones and lacks some. This table has about 160,000 clones, 60% to 80% appearing once. Material: PBMCs. The chain has TRBV6-1 and TRBJ2-7; 12 bases align to TRBD2. The origin of this receptor is a man over 45 in good health and CMV-seropositive. In DNA form, the CDR3 reads TGTGCCAGCCTAGCGGGGGGGCCCCACGAGCAGTACTTC. Protein product: CASLAGGPHEQYF.